Below, one TCR beta chain is given with its context. Its antigen remains unknown. Data came from immunoSEQ multiplex PCR; TCRdb stores just in-frame clones and leaves some out. The table has approximately 22,000 clones, approximately 88% seen once; the top ten hold 4.6%. The data were obtained in a study of blood T cell dynamics during melanoma immunotherapy. Whole-study context: Patients with metastatic melanoma got pembrolizumab or nivolumab-ipilimumab as first-line care. Findings and caveats of the study: Disease-control patients' PBMC repertoires became either more clonal or more diverse at W3.

Regarding time point: pre-treatment baseline. Apart from a couple of fast progressors, RECIST 1.1 response was judged 12 weeks post-infusion. No patient had earlier systemic cancer treatment, concurrent immunosuppressants, or another active cancer. The material sequenced was blood, taken from a patient treated with checkpoint blockade. The receptor's source is a human donor with melanoma.

The CDR3 loop reads CASSLLAGETDTQYF. CDR3 bases: TGTGCCAGCTCCCTGCTAGCGGGAGAAACAGATACGCAGTATTTT. This rearrangement joins TRBV18 to TRBJ2-3; TRBD2 aligns across 10 bases. The CDR3 has 15 amino acids. The germline V gene has CDR1 KGHSH and CDR2 LQKENI. Germline trimming cut 6 bases from V and 3 bases from J; bases unmatched to any gene: 6.